This T cell receptor beta chain was found in a study of regulatory T cells in long-lasting Graves disease. Study at large: The antithyroid drugs taken by newly diagnosed Graves' patients had been used for under 3 months.

Overall study findings and caveats: Persistent disease showed a preference for TRBV28, TRBJ1-2 and TRBJ2-5.

There are many counts of this clonotype. Antigen: not known. In building TCR beta libraries, iRepertoire HTBI primers were used together with Arm-PCR of CDR3 regions. TCRdb reanalysed the multiplex PCR reads using MiXCR and keeps one entry per CDR3 protein. The top ten clones hold about 7.6% of a sample with approximately 400,000 distinct CDR3 sequences, approximately 15% of them seen once. Germline lookup yields CDR1 LNHDA and CDR2 SQIVND (reference sequence). V was pared by 3 bases and J by 4 bases, with 5 bases of the junction left unmatched. CDR3 length: 15 amino acids. Time point in this sample: newly diagnosed GD, antithyroid drugs for less than 3 months. The TCR library was made from RNA extracted from PBMCs. The same sample was also used in a study of T cells in Graves' hyperthyroidism and ophthalmopathy.

The sequence came from a middle-aged woman with Graves disease. Sequencing used peripheral blood mononuclear cells (PBMCs), obtained at new diagnosis, from a patient treated with antithyroid drugs. The chain has TRBV19 and TRBJ2-7; 11 bases match TRBD2. The CDR3 reads CASSITGTSGYEQYF. The CDR3 DNA is TGTGCCAGTAGTATCACCGGGACTAGCGGTTACGAGCAGTACTTC.